One sample yielded the 15 T cell receptor beta chains listed below, sequenced in a study of cytomegalovirus exposure and HLA in healthy donors. Both 60 Vbeta primers and 13 Jbeta primers went into the PCR. TCRdb's copy holds only in-frame clones and misses some; the assay was immunoSEQ multiplex PCR. The profile shows roughly 150,000 clones, 65% to 85% of them singletons. The sequencing sample was made of PBMCs. The receptor set was obtained from a woman aged 18-29 years in good health and CMV-seronegative.

The chain is built from TRBV28 and TRBJ1-2; 8 bases align to TRBD1. This CDR3 spans 15 amino acids. The germline V gene has CDR1 MDHEN and CDR2 SYDVKM. The trim removed 5 bases at V and 4 bases at J, leaving 9 bases unmatched. The CDR3 protein is CASSNPGQVFYGYTF. The CDR3 region has the DNA TGTGCCAGCAGTAACCCGGGACAGGTCTTCTATGGCTACACCTTC.

This clone has just one count. V is TRBV10-1 and J is TRBJ2-2; D might be TRBD1 (6 bases). The CDR3 extends over 16 amino acids. The germline V gene encodes CDR1 WNHNN and CDR2 SYGVQD (reference sequence). Deletions cut 6 bases from V and 3 bases from J, with 17 bases between. The CDR3 loop is CASRITWGHDTGELFF. CDR3 sequence (DNA): TGCGCCAGCAGGATAACTTGGGGACACGACACCGGGGAGCTGTTTTTT.

The chain uses TRBV6-6 and TRBJ2-5, with 10 positions matching TRBD1. Germline trimming cut 7 bases from V and 3 bases from J; bases unmatched to any gene: 2. Germline-derived CDR1 and CDR2 are MNHNY and SVGAGI (reference sequence). This CDR3 is 13 amino acids long. The chain's CDR3 is CASMTGGEETQYF. CDR3 nucleotides: TGTGCCAGCATGACAGGGGGCGAAGAGACCCAGTACTTC.

This clone was seen a single time. This chain joins TRBV18 and TRBJ1-3, with D possibly being TRBD1 (6 bases). Deletions cut 3 bases from V and 0 bases from J, with 18 bases between. CDR1 is KGHSH and CDR2 is LQKENI in the germline V gene. The CDR3 runs to 18 residues. The DNA of the CDR3 is TGTGCCAGCTCACCGGCCCTCGGCAGGGGCAACTCTGGAAACACCATATATTTT. Translation: CASSPALGRGNSGNTIYF.

The CDR3, as DNA: TGTGCCAGCTCCAAGCTAGTGAACACTGAAGCTTTCTTT. This encodes CASSKLVNTEAFF. V is TRBV18 and J is TRBJ1-1; D call uncertain. Per the germline V gene, CDR1 is KGHSH and CDR2 is LQKENI. This CDR3 has 13 residues. Trimming pared 6 bases from V and 0 bases from J, leaving 8 bases between.

This rearrangement joins TRBV10-3 to TRBJ2-5; D is possibly TRBD2 (6 bases). V was trimmed by 8 bases and J by 2 bases, leaving 12 bases between them. The CDR3 consists of 13 residues. Germline assignment: CDR1 ENHRY and CDR2 SYGVKD. The chain's CDR3 is CAISRAGQETQYF. In DNA form, the CDR3 reads TGTGCCATCTCCCGCGCGGGGCAAGAGACCCAGTACTTC.

The rearrangement uses TRBV5-1 and TRBJ2-3; 13 bases are shared with TRBD2. The CDR3 runs to 19 residues. Germline V lookup: CDR1 SGHRS, CDR2 YFSETQ. With V trimmed by 0 bases and J by 1 base, 8 bases remained unmatched. The DNA of the CDR3 is TGCGCCAGCAGCTTGGCCTTCACTAGCGGGGGGGCGGGCACAGATACGCAGTATTTT. This encodes CASSLAFTSGGAGTDTQYF.

V and J are TRBV27 and TRBJ1-2; unclear D gene. CDR3 length: 12 amino acids. V was pared by 5 bases and J by 4 bases, with 8 bases between. CDR1 and CDR2 from the germline V gene are MNHEY and SMNVEV (reference sequence). The CDR3 here is CASSSNSYGYTF. DNA of the CDR3: TGTGCCAGCAGTAGCAATAGCTATGGCTACACCTTC.

The chain joins TRBV18 to TRBJ2-7, with D possibly TRBD1 on 5 matching bases. This CDR3 is 14 amino acids long. The germline V gene has CDR1 KGHSH and CDR2 LQKENI. The ends were cut back, 1 base at V and 2 bases at J, with 9 bases in the middle. The CDR3 bases are TGTGCCAGCTCACCACGGGAAGGGGCCTACGAGCAGTACTTC. Residues: CASSPREGAYEQYF. Full variable domain (rest looked up from reference TRBV18 and TRBJ2-7): NAGVMQNPRHLVRRRGQEARLRCSPMKGHSHVYWYRQLPEEGLKFMVYLQKENIIDESGMPKERFSAEFPKEGPSILRIQQVVRGDSAAYFCASSPREGAYEQYFGPGTRLTVT.

CDR3 DNA sequence: TGCGCCAGCAGTGCGGGGGGGAACACAGATACGCAGTATTTT. Residues: CASSAGGNTDTQYF. This sequence joins TRBV10-1 and TRBJ2-3; 8 positions agree with TRBD2. The CDR3 has 14 amino acids. Trimming took 4 bases from V and 2 from J; bases not matched to a gene: 2. Looked up from germline, CDR1 is WNHNN and CDR2 is SYGVQD (reference sequence).

The rearrangement joins TRBV28 to TRBJ1-5, with D possibly matching TRBD1 (5 bases). This CDR3 has 15 amino acids. With 6 bases removed from V and 1 base from J, the gap between germline ends came to 13 bases. Per germline, CDR1 MDHEN and CDR2 SYDVKM. CDR3 DNA sequence: TGTGCCAGCAGGGATAATTACAGGAGCAATCAGCCCCAGCATTTT. Its translation: CASRDNYRSNQPQHF.

The chain combines TRBV18 with TRBJ1-2; no clear D gene. This CDR3 spans 11 amino acids. The V gene lost 1 base and the J gene lost 8 bases, with 5 bases spanning the gap. Germline V gives CDR1 KGHSH, CDR2 LQKENI. CDR3: CASSPLAGYTF. The DNA for the CDR3 is TGTGCCAGCTCACCACTTGCGGGCTACACCTTC.

The CDR3, as DNA: TGTGCCAGCGCTAATTGGGCAGGGTCCGCCGATACGCAGTATTTT. It specifies CASANWAGSADTQYF. The V gene is TRBV5-5, the J gene TRBJ2-3; a weak D match, TRBD1 (5 bases). CDR1 is SGHKS and CDR2 is YYEKEE in the germline V gene (reference sequence). V was shortened by 7 bases and J by 6 bases, with 21 bases between the two germline ends. The CDR3 contains 15 residues.

The chain employs TRBV7-9 and TRBJ1-1; no definite D call. Germline V gene lookup returns CDR1 SEHNR and CDR2 FQNEAQ (reference sequence). V was trimmed by 5 bases and J by 3 bases, leaving 22 bases between them. CDR3 length equals 17 residues. CDR3 in DNA: TGTGCCAGCAGCCCCCGGCCCGGTAGGACCGGGGACACTGAAGCTTTCTTT. Protein: CASSPRPGRTGDTEAFF.

The J gene is TRBJ2-2, the V gene TRBV4-2; TRBD1 matches at 9 bases. Germline trimming cut 5 bases from V and 2 bases from J; bases unmatched to any gene: 15. This CDR3 is 19 amino acids long. Germline V gives CDR1 LGHNA, CDR2 YNFKEQ. As DNA, the CDR3 is TGTGCCAGCAGCTCCTTTTATCCCGGGACAGGGACTAACACCGGGGAGCTGTTTTTT. It translates to CASSSFYPGTGTNTGELFF.